This T cell receptor (beta chain) was obtained from a study of blood T cell repertoires in COVID-19. Overall study: Samples taken during acute and convalescent COVID-19 were collected in the United States, Italy and Spain. T cells, B-cell-depleted T cells, or PBMCs supplied cDNA or gDNA.

This CDR3 has 18 residues. Trimming removed 2 bases at V and 3 bases at J, with 20 bases between. From germline, CDR1 is KGHDR and CDR2 SFDVKD. As processed by the authors: By means of reference gene primer amplification, nucleated cell counts were estimated. Here immunoSEQ multiplex PCR was the method, and the copy in TCRdb shows in-frame clones only, minus some. The V and J calls and the clone size are those of that table, but D and trimming were determined from the DNA. The sample yields about 38,000 clones, roughly 90% seen once. The chain is built from TRBV24-1 and TRBJ2-3; D may be TRBD2 (6 bases). Sequenced sample: peripheral blood. This sequence was found in a man aged 55 to 70 with active or convalescent COVID-19. The chain's CDR3 is CATSDSAPKVSGTDTQYF. CDR3 sequence (DNA): TGTGCCACCAGTGATTCCGCCCCTAAGGTCAGCGGGACAGATACGCAGTATTTT.